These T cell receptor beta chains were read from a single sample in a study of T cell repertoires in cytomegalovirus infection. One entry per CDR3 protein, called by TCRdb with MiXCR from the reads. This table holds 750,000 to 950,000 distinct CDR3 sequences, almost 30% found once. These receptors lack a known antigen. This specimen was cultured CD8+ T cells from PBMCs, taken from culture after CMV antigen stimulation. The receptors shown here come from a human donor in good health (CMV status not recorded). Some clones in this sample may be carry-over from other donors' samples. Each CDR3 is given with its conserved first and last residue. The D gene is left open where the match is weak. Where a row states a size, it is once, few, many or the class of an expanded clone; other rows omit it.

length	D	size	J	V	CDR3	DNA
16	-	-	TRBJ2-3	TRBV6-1	CASSDVGGFGTDTQYF	TGTGCCAGCAGTGATGTTGGGGGCTTCGGCACAGATACGCAGTATTTT
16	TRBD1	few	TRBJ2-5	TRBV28	CASSLGPGTVEETQYF	TGTGCCAGCAGTTTGGGACCCGGGACAGTCGAAGAGACCCAGTACTTC
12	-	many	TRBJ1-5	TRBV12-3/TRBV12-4	CASRDSNQPQHF	TGTGCCAGCAGGGACAGTAATCAGCCCCAGCATTTT
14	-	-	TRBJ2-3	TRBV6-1	CASSVLGLLDTQYF	TGTGCCAGCAGTGTTTTGGGGCTTTTAGATACGCAGTATTTT
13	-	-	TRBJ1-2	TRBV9	CASSVVSGDGYTF	TGTGCCAGCAGCGTAGTATCGGGGGATGGCTACACCTTC
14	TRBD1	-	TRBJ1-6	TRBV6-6	CASATGGSLSPLHF	TGTGCCAGCGCTACAGGGGGTTCGCTTTCACCCCTCCACTTT
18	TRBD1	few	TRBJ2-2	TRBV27	CASSPGTGVTANTGELFF	TGTGCCAGCAGTCCTGGCACAGGGGTTACTGCGAACACCGGGGAGCTGTTTTTT
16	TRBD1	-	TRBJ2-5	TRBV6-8	CASRLSTGERGETQYF	TGTGCCAGCAGACTATCGACAGGGGAACGGGGAGAGACCCAGTACTTC
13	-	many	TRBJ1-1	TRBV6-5	CASSYSRRAEAFF	TGTGCCAGCAGTTACTCGAGGAGGGCTGAAGCTTTCTTT
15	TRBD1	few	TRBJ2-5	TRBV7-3	CASSLGQGVQETQYF	TGTGCCAGCAGCTTAGGACAGGGTGTCCAAGAGACCCAGTACTTC
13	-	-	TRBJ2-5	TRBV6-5	CASSHGGGETQYF	TGTGCCAGCAGTCACGGGGGTGGAGAGACCCAGTACTTC
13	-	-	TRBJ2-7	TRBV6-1	CASSEYGAREQYF	TGTGCCAGCAGTGAATACGGGGCGAGGGAGCAGTACTTC
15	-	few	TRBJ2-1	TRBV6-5	CASSPGGGRINEQFF	TGTGCCAGCAGTCCAGGGGGGGGGCGAATCAATGAGCAGTTCTTC
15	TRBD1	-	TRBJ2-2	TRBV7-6	CASRGQATNTGELFF	TGTGCCAGCAGGGGACAGGCGACGAACACCGGGGAGCTGTTTTTT
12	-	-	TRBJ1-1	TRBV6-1	CANNYGNTEAFF	TGTGCCAACAACTACGGGAACACTGAAGCTTTCTTT
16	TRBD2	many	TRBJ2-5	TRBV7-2	CASSSPRTSGAETQYF	TGTGCCAGCAGCTCACCCCGGACTAGCGGGGCTGAGACCCAGTACTTC
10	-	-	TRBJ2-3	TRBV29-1	CSVAVDTQYF	TGCAGCGTTGCAGTAGATACGCAGTATTTT
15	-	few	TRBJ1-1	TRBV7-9	CASSPNILKNTEAFF	TGTGCCAGCAGCCCTAACATCCTGAAGAACACTGAAGCTTTCTTT
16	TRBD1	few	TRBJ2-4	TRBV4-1	CASSQETGSAKNIQYF	TGCGCCAGCAGCCAAGAGACAGGGAGCGCCAAAAACATTCAGTACTTC
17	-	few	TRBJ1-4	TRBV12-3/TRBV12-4	CASSLDQGTATNEKLFF	TGTGCCAGCAGTTTAGACCAGGGAACTGCAACTAATGAAAAACTGTTTTTT
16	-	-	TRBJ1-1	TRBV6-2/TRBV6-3	CASSYGGRISNLIAFF	TGTGCCAGCAGTTATGGGGGAAGAATATCTAATCTTATCGCTTTCTTT
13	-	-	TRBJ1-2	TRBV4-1	CASSPLGDYGYTF	TGCGCCAGCAGCCCTCTGGGGGATTATGGCTACACCTTC
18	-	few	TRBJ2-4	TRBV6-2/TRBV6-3	CASSYSIQLGRDKNIQYF	TGTGCCAGCAGTTACTCGATTCAGTTGGGCCGGGACAAAAACATTCAGTACTTC
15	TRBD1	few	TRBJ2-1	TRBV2	CAINLRTGVSNEQFF	TGTGCCATCAATCTCAGGACAGGGGTATCCAATGAGCAGTTCTTC
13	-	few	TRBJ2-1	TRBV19	CASSITEGNEQFF	TGTGCCAGTAGTATCACGGAGGGGAATGAGCAGTTCTTC
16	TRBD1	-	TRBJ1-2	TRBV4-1	CASSHLVWQGDQGYTF	TGCGCCAGCAGCCACCTCGTCTGGCAGGGGGATCAGGGCTACACCTTC
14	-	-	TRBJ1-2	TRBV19	CASSMLALNYGYTF	TGTGCCAGTAGTATGTTGGCCCTTAACTATGGCTACACCTTC
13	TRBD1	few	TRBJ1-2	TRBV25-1	CASSRDRIYGYTF	TGTGCCAGCAGCCGGGACAGGATCTATGGCTACACCTTC
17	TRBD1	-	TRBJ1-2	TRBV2	CASSTGTDNLYFYGYTF	TGTGCCAGCAGCACCGGGACAGACAACCTTTATTTCTATGGCTACACCTTC
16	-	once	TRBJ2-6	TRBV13	CASSLGPGPGANVLTF	TGTGCCAGCAGCTTAGGCCCCGGGCCTGGGGCCAACGTCCTGACTTTC
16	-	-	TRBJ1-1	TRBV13	CASSLGRRGPGTEAFF	TGTGCCAGCAGCTTAGGCCGACGAGGGCCTGGCACTGAAGCTTTCTTT
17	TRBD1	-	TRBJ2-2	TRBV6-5	CASSYDLGQGNTGELFF	TGTGCCAGCAGTTACGATTTAGGACAGGGGAACACCGGGGAGCTGTTTTTT
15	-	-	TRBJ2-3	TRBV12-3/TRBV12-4	CASRHTPASTDTQYF	TGTGCCAGCAGACACACTCCCGCTAGCACAGATACGCAGTATTTT
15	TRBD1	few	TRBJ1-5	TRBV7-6	CASSLRTGDNQPQHF	TGTGCCAGCAGCCTAAGGACAGGGGACAATCAGCCCCAGCATTTT
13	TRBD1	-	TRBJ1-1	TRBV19	CASRRTGVTEAFF	TGTGCCAGTAGAAGAACAGGGGTCACTGAAGCTTTCTTT
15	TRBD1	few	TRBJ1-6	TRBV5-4	CASSTRGQGNSPLHF	TGTGCCAGCAGCACCCGGGGACAGGGGAATTCACCCCTCCACTTT
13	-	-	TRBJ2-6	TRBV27	CASRRQYANVLTF	TGTGCCAGCAGGCGACAGTATGCCAACGTCCTGACTTTC
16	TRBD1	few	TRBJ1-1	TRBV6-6	CASSARKTGGIGEAFF	TGTGCCAGCAGTGCCCGCAAGACAGGGGGTATTGGTGAAGCTTTCTTT
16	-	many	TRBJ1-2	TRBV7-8	CASSPDPPGANYGYTF	TGTGCCAGCAGCCCGGACCCACCCGGGGCTAACTATGGCTACACCTTC
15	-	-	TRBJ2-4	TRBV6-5	CASGRGSGAKNIQYF	TGTGCCAGCGGTCGCGGAAGTGGGGCCAAAAACATTCAGTACTTC
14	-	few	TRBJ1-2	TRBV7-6	CASSPRVRDYGYTF	TGTGCCAGCAGCCCCAGGGTCAGGGACTATGGCTACACCTTC